This T cell receptor beta chain was identified during a study of T cell repertoires in cytomegalovirus infection. At the level of the study: Public TCR beta signatures marked donors with CMV infection and the matching HLA.

Findings of the study overall: HLA-C-restricted, CMV-specific TCR beta clonotypes were dominant ex vivo. Accumulated public TCR beta family frequency recognized individuals carrying CMV together with the relevant HLA.

This CDR3 contains 12 residues. The V gene lost 5 bases and the J gene lost 7 bases, with 9 bases spanning the gap. Germline assignment: CDR1 DFQATT and CDR2 SNEGSKA (reference sequence). TCRdb recomputed calls from the reads with MiXCR, one row per CDR3 protein. The table records 490,000 or so distinct CDR3 sequences, approximately 11% of them present only once. Turning to this clonotype: What it recognizes is unknown.

The gene calls are TRBV20-1 and TRBJ1-6; tentatively, D is TRBD1 (5 bases). The sample was PBMCs. This clonotype was obtained from a human donor in good health (CMV status not recorded). Some clones in this sample may be carry-over from other donors' samples. This chain's CDR3 is CSAPGGNSPLHF. CDR3 in DNA: TGCAGTGCTCCGGGGGGGAATTCACCCCTCCACTTT.